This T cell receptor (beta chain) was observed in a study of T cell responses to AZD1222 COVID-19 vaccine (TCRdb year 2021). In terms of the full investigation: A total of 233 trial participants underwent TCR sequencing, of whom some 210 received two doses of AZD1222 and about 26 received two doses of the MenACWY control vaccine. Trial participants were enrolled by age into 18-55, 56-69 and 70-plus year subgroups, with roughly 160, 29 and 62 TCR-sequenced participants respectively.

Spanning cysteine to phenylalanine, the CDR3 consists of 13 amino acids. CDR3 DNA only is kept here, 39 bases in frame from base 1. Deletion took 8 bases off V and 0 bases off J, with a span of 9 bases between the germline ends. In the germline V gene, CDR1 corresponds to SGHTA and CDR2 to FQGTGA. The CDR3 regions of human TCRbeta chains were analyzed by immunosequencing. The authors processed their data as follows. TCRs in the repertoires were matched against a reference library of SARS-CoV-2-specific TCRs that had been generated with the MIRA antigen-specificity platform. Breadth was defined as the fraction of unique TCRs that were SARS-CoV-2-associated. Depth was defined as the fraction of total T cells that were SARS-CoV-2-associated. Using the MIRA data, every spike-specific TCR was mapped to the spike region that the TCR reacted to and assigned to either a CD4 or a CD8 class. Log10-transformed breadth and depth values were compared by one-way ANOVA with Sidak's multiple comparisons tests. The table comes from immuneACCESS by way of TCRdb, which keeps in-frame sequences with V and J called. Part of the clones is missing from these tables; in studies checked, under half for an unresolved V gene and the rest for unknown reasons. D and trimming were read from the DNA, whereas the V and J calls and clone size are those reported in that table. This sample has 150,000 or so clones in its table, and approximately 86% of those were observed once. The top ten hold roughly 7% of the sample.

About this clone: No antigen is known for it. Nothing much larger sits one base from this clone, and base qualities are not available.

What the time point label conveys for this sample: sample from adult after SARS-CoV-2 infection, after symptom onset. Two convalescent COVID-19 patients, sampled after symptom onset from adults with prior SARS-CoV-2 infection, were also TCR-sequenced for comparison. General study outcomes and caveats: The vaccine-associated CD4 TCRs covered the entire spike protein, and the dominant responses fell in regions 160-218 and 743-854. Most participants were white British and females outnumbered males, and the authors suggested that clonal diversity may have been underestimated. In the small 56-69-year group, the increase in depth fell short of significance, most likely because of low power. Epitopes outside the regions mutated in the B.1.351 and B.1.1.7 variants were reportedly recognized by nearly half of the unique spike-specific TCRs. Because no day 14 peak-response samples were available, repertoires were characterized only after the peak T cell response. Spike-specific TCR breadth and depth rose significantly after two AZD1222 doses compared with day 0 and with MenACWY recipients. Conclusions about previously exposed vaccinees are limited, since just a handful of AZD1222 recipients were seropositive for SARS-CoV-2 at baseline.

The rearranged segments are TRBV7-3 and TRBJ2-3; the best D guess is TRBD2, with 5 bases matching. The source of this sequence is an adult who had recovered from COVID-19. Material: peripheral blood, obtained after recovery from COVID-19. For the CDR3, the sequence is CASSDSSTDTQYF. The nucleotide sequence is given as TGTGCCAGCTCGGACTCTAGCACAGATACGCAGTATTTT.